These 26 T cell receptor beta chains came from one sample sequenced in a study of cytomegalovirus exposure and HLA in healthy donors. The PCR employed 60 Vbeta primers together with 13 Jbeta primers. The method was immunoSEQ multiplex PCR; TCRdb's version includes in-frame clones alone and lacks a portion of them. The sample lists about 140,000 clones, 75% to 90% seen once, with around 1.3% in the top ten. The specimen sequenced was PBMCs. These receptors were collected from a female donor in good health and CMV-seronegative.

This chain joins TRBV7-9 and TRBJ1-1, with 10 bases identical to TRBD1. Germline CDR1 SEHNR, CDR2 FQNEAQ (reference sequence). This CDR3 is 12 amino acids long. The V gene end was trimmed by 5 bases and the J gene end by 11 bases; junction bases not matched to a gene: 5. CDR3 amino acids: CASSPGTGDAFF. CDR3 bases: TGTGCCAGCAGCCCGGGGACAGGGGATGCTTTCTTT.

V gene TRBV6-6 combines with J gene TRBJ1-1, with a weak D call TRBD1 (5 bases). Trimming shortened V by 6 bases and J by 8 bases, and 13 bases separated the two germline ends. Germline CDR1 and CDR2: MNHNY and SVGAGI (reference sequence). The CDR3 consists of 12 residues. CDR3 DNA: TGTGCCAGCAGACCATCAGACAGCGAAGCTTTCTTT. This encodes CASRPSDSEAFF.

V usage is TRBV7-9 and J usage is TRBJ1-1; TRBD1 is a possible D gene (6 bases). Germline V lookup: CDR1 SEHNR, CDR2 FQNEAQ (reference sequence). Trimming removed 4 bases at V and 1 base at J, with 19 bases between. The CDR3 loop spans 17 amino acids. CDR3 coding DNA: TGTGCCAGCAGCTCCCCCCCGGGGGGCAAATGGAACACTGAAGCTTTCTTT. This codes for CASSSPPGGKWNTEAFF.

The chain recombines TRBV28 with TRBJ1-2, with D possibly matching TRBD1 (5 bases). There are 14 residues in the CDR3. Germline V CDR1 and CDR2: MDHEN, SYDVKM. With 5 bases removed from V and 5 bases from J, the gap between germline ends came to 15 bases. CDR3 DNA: TGTGCCAGCAGTCCCGGACCCGGGACTTATGGCTACACCTTC. It specifies CASSPGPGTYGYTF.

The gene calls are TRBV6-5 and TRBJ1-1; maybe TRBD1 (5 bases). The CDR3 runs 12 residues. Germline V lookup: CDR1 MNHEY, CDR2 SVGAGI. The V end lost 6 bases, the J end lost 5 bases, and 10 bases lay between the germline ends. This CDR3 is CASRARVTEAFF. The CDR3 bases are TGTGCCAGCAGGGCCAGGGTTACTGAAGCTTTCTTT.

The chain recombines TRBV7-8 with TRBJ2-2; 10 nucleotides agree with TRBD2. The CDR3 runs to 15 residues. Germline trimming cut 2 bases from V and 8 bases from J; bases unmatched to any gene: 5. In germline, CDR1 is SGHVS, CDR2 FQNEAQ. As DNA, the CDR3 is TGTGCCAGCAGCTTAAATCTAGCGGGAGAAGGGGAGCTGTTTTTT. This gives the protein CASSLNLAGEGELFF.

With regard to this clone: The junction departs from germline at one end; a sequencing error may be responsible. The chain combines TRBV7-7 with TRBJ2-7, with a tentative D call TRBD2 (5 bases). From germline, CDR1 is SSHAT and CDR2 FNYEAQ (reference sequence). This CDR3 has 14 amino acids. DNA for the CDR3: TGTGCTAGCAGCCCCGGACTCATTTCCTACGAGCAGTACTTC. Its translation: CASSPGLISYEQYF.

The chain links TRBV6-1 to TRBJ2-3; 8 bases are shared with TRBD2. J lost 4 bases, V lost 1 base, and 1 base had no gene match. Germline-derived CDR1 and CDR2 are MNHNS and SASEGT. The CDR3 totals 14 residues. The CDR3 region is CASSEVAGSDTQYF. For the CDR3, the DNA is TGTGCCAGCAGTGAAGTAGCGGGATCAGATACGCAGTATTTT.

This chain joins TRBV6-5 and TRBJ1-4; D may be TRBD1 (5 bases). The CDR3 has 15 residues. The ends were cut back, 6 bases at V and 0 bases at J, with 11 bases in the middle. Germline CDR1 reads MNHEY; CDR2 reads SVGAGI. CDR3 nucleotides: TGTGCCAGCAGCTCCCAGGGTGCAACTAATGAAAAACTGTTTTTT. Translation gives CASSSQGATNEKLFF.

This sequence joins TRBV5-1 and TRBJ1-4; 8 bases are shared with TRBD1. The CDR3 runs to 14 residues. Looked up from germline, CDR1 is SGHRS and CDR2 is YFSETQ. With V trimmed by 4 bases and J by 6 bases, 5 bases remained unmatched. The CDR3 DNA reads TGCGCCAGCAGCCCGGACAGGGTAGATGAAAAACTGTTTTTT. This encodes CASSPDRVDEKLFF.

This rearrangement joins TRBV27 to TRBJ1-2; D possibly corresponds to TRBD1 (6 bases). This CDR3 is built from 14 residues. Trimming removed 4 bases from V and 5 bases from J, with 14 bases in between. CDR1 is MNHEY, CDR2 SMNVEV, per germline (reference sequence). CDR3 residues: CASSSGTFRYGYTF. CDR3 bases: TGTGCCAGCAGTTCGGGGACATTCAGATATGGCTACACCTTC.

The V call is TRBV5-6, the J call TRBJ2-1, with 10 nucleotides matching TRBD2. This CDR3 contains 19 residues. The ends lost 4 bases at V and 1 base at J; junction bases unmatched: 14. In germline, CDR1 is SGHDT, CDR2 YYEEEE. CDR3 protein: CASSTPLLAGAESYNEQFF. CDR3 in DNA: TGTGCCAGCAGCACACCGCTCCTAGCGGGAGCGGAGTCCTACAATGAGCAGTTCTTC.

This chain joins TRBV15 and TRBJ2-2; a weak D match, TRBD2 (6 bases). The germline V gene has CDR1 LNHNV and CDR2 YYDKDF (reference sequence). V shed 3 bases and J shed 2 bases, with 10 bases lying between them. The CDR3 has 15 residues. CDR3 amino acids: CATSRRDRNTGELFF. Written as DNA, the CDR3 is TGTGCCACCAGCAGGCGGGACCGAAACACCGGGGAGCTGTTTTTT.

This CDR3 is CASSQGWETQYF. The CDR3 DNA is TGTGCCAGTAGTCAGGGTTGGGAGACCCAGTACTTC. This chain joins TRBV19 and TRBJ2-5, with D possibly matching TRBD1 (5 bases). V dropped 5 bases and J dropped 5 bases, with 9 bases sitting between them. This CDR3 contains 12 residues. Germline CDR1 reads LNHDA; CDR2 reads SQIVND (reference sequence).

Remarks on this clone: Sequence at one end of the junction differs from germline and may be a read error. The chain uses TRBV6-1 and TRBJ2-7; 9 bases map to TRBD1. Per germline, CDR1 MNHNS and CDR2 SASEGT. CDR3 length: 15 residues. The CDR3 region has the DNA TGTGCCAGCAGTGAAGCACAGGGGGCCCTCTACAAGCAGTACTTC. This gives the protein CASSEAQGALYKQYF.

The chain employs TRBV5-4 and TRBJ2-3; 10 bases align to TRBD1. V was pared by 5 bases and J by 2 bases, with 5 bases of the junction left unmatched. The CDR3 contains 15 residues. CDR1 SGHNT and CDR2 YYREEE come from the germline V gene (reference sequence). The CDR3 sequence: CASRGQGKDTDTQYF. CDR3 bases: TGTGCCAGCAGGGGACAGGGGAAGGACACAGATACGCAGTATTTT.

The V call is TRBV30, the J call TRBJ2-6; the match to TRBD1 covers 11 bases. Germline-derived CDR1 and CDR2 are GTSNPN and SVGIG (reference sequence). Trimming cost V 5 bases and J 4 bases; bases outside gene matches: 10. The CDR3 contains 17 residues. CDR3 DNA: TGTGCCTGGGGGTTGGGACAGGGGGTTCCGGGGGCCAACGTCCTGACTTTC. Protein: CAWGLGQGVPGANVLTF.

The sample holds a few counts of this clone. The chain employs TRBV6-5 and TRBJ1-1, with D possibly being TRBD1 (6 bases). The CDR3 has 12 residues. V was shortened by 4 bases and J by 5 bases, with 8 bases between the two germline ends. Germline CDR1 MNHEY, CDR2 SVGAGI. The CDR3 loop is CASSFGTTEAFF. The CDR3 DNA reads as TGTGCCAGCAGTTTCGGGACAACTGAAGCTTTCTTT.

This clone has a handful of counts. The genes are TRBV5-4 and TRBJ2-7; a weak D match, TRBD1 (6 bases). Germline values: CDR1 SGHNT, CDR2 YYREEE (reference sequence). Trimming stripped 5 bases from V and 5 bases from J, with 23 bases between. The CDR3 covers 16 residues. The CDR3 nucleotides read TGTGCCAGCAGTTCAGGTCCCCATGGGGGCCAAAACGAGCAGTACTTC. As protein: CASSSGPHGGQNEQYF.

This chain joins TRBV18 and TRBJ2-3; the match to TRBD2 covers 8 bases. This CDR3 region has 15 residues. With 3 bases clipped from V and 6 bases from J, the junction kept 8 bases outside the gene matches. CDR1 is KGHSH, CDR2 LQKENI, per germline. CDR3: CASSPISGSTDTQYF. The CDR3 DNA sequence: TGTGCCAGCTCACCCATCAGCGGGAGTACGGATACGCAGTATTTT.

The V gene is TRBV10-3, the J gene TRBJ2-3; D perhaps matches TRBD2 (5 bases). The CDR3 is 12 residues long. Trimming took 2 bases from V and 7 from J, leaving 7 bases between them. Germline V gene lookup returns CDR1 ENHRY and CDR2 SYGVKD. As DNA, the CDR3 is TGTGCCATCAGTGAGAGGAGGAATACGCAGTATTTT. This encodes CAISERRNTQYF.

The chain recombines TRBV9 with TRBJ2-1; 7 positions agree with TRBD2. This CDR3 region has 15 residues. Germline CDR1 and CDR2: SGDLS and YYNGEE. J lost 3 bases, V lost 0 bases, and 3 bases had no gene match. The CDR3 region has the DNA TGTGCCAGCAGCGTAGTGAGCGGGGTCTACAATGAGCAGTTCTTC. Protein product: CASSVVSGVYNEQFF.

V is TRBV5-4 and J is TRBJ2-5; possible D gene TRBD1, 6 bases. The CDR3 spans 13 residues. Trimming removed 1 base from V and 5 bases from J, with 9 bases in between. Germline CDR1 is SGHNT and CDR2 is YYREEE (reference sequence). The CDR3 loop reads CASSLQGLETQYF. CDR3 sequence (DNA): TGTGCCAGCAGCTTGCAGGGGTTGGAGACCCAGTACTTC.

This clone was observed a single time. The rearrangement uses TRBV7-2 and TRBJ1-4; 7 bases are a match to TRBD1. Germline CDR1 is SGHTA and CDR2 is FQGNSA. CDR3 size: 13 residues. J lost 6 bases, V lost 5 bases, and 3 bases had no gene match. CDR3 DNA: TGTGCCAGCAGCCGACAGGGAGATGAAAAACTGTTTTTT. Its translation is CASSRQGDEKLFF.

The chain couples TRBV28 to TRBJ2-7, with a tentative D call TRBD2 (6 bases). Trimming removed 5 bases from V and 0 bases from J, with 11 bases in between. The CDR3 runs 14 residues. The germline V gene encodes CDR1 MDHEN and CDR2 SYDVKM. The CDR3 sequence is CASSLRGNSYEQYF. The CDR3 DNA follows: TGTGCCAGCAGTCTTCGGGGGAACTCCTACGAGCAGTACTTC.

This clone was recorded once. The genes are TRBV6-1 and TRBJ2-7; 7 nucleotides agree with TRBD1. Trimming removed 4 bases from V and 7 bases from J; junction bases left unmatched: 10. The CDR3 sequence is 14 residues long. Germline lookup yields CDR1 MNHNS and CDR2 SASEGT. The CDR3 region is CASSGIDRANEQYF. The CDR3 nucleotides read TGTGCCAGCAGTGGGATCGACAGGGCGAATGAGCAGTACTTC.